This T cell receptor (beta chain) derives from a study of blood T cell repertoires in COVID-19. Turning to the study itself: Specimens from acute and convalescent COVID-19 originated in the United States, Italy and Spain.

V was trimmed by 7 bases and J by 8 bases, leaving 14 bases between them. The CDR3 covers 12 residues. The germline gives CDR1 MRHNA, CDR2 SNTAGT. In the original analysis: Researchers report that nucleated cell counts were estimated from reference gene primer amplification. Profiled with immunoSEQ multiplex PCR; TCRdb holds only in-frame clones, not every one. V and J calls and clone size are copied from that table; D and trimming were computed from the DNA. The table shows about 300,000 clones, with over 70% occurring only once. This clone was observed a single time. The rearrangement uses TRBV6-4 and TRBJ1-2; a possible D gene is TRBD1 (6 bases). The origin of this receptor is a middle-aged woman who had recovered from COVID-19. The sequenced sample consisted of peripheral blood. The CDR3 DNA reads TGTGCCAGCACGAACAGGGTGGCCGGCTACACCTTC. Translating it yields CASTNRVAGYTF.